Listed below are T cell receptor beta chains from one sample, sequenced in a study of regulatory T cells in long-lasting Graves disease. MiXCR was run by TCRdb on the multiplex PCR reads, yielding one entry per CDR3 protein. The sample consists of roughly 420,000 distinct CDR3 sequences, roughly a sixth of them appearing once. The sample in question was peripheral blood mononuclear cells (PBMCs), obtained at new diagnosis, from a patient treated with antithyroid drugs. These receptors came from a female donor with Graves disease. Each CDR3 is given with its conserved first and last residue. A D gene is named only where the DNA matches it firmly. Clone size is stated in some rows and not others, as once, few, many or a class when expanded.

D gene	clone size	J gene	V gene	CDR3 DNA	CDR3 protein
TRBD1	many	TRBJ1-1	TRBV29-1	TGCAGCGGGCGGACAGGTCCGAGCACTGAAGCTTTCTTT	CSGRTGPSTEAFF
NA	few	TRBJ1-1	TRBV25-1	TGTGCCAGCAGTCCAGGGACATCCACTGAAGCTTTCTTT	CASSPGTSTEAFF
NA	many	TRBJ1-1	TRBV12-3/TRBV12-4	TGTGCCAGCAGAACAAAAGGGACTGTGAACACTGAAGCTTTCTTT	CASRTKGTVNTEAFF
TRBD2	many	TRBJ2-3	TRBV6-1	TGTGCCAGCAGAAAACACGGCGCTATAGCGGGAGCCACAGATACGCAGTATTTT	CASRKHGAIAGATDTQYF
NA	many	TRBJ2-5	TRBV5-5	TGTGCCAGCAGCTTTGCAGGCCAGAAAGAGACCCAGTACTTC	CASSFAGQKETQYF
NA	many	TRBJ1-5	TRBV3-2	TGTGCCAGCAGCCCGACCCGGACAGGAGGGAATCAGCCCCAGCATTTT	CASSPTRTGGNQPQHF
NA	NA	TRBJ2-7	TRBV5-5	TGTGCCAGCAGCTTGGAGGGCGGGGTTGCCGAGCAGTACTTC	CASSLEGGVAEQYF
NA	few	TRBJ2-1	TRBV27	TGTGCCAGCAGTTTAGGAATCGACAATGAGCAGTTCTTC	CASSLGIDNEQFF
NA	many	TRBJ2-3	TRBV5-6	TGTGCCAGCAGCTTACTCAGTCTTGGCCCGGGACTTTTTTCCACAGATACGCAGTATTTT	CASSLLSLGPGLFSTDTQYF
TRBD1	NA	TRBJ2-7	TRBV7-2	TGTGCCAGCAGCTTGGCTGGACAGGGGTCGAACTACGAGCAGTACTTC	CASSLAGQGSNYEQYF
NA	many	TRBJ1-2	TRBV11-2	TGTGCCAACAGCAGTTGGGACCGTATCCCCCTTAATAACTATGGCTACACCTTC	CANSSWDRIPLNNYGYTF
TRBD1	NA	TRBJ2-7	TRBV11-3	TGTGCCAGCGGCACGGGACAGGGACCCTACGAGCAGTACTTC	CASGTGQGPYEQYF
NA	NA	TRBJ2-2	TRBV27	TGTGCCAGCAGTTTATATGCCTATTCCGGGGAGCTGTTTTTT	CASSLYAYSGELFF
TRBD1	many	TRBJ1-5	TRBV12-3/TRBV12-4	TGTGCCAGCAGTTTGAGGGGGCGTAAATTGCGGCCCCAGCATTTT	CASSLRGRKLRPQHF
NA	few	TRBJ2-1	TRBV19	TGTGCCTGTACCCTGTCGGACTCCTACAATGAGCAGTTCTTC	CACTLSDSYNEQFF
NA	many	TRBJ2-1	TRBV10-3	TGTGCCATCAGTGAATTTGGGGCTTTGAGAGTCTCCTACAATGAGCAGTTCTTC	CAISEFGALRVSYNEQFF